This is a list of T cell receptor beta chains from one sample in a study of cytotoxic CD8 clonotypes in ibrutinib-treated CLL. Repertoires were generated with immunoSEQ multiplex PCR, while TCRdb's copy carries only in-frame clones and drops some. The profile covers more than 85,000 clones, with about 72% appearing a single time and around 32% taken by the ten largest. The sequenced sample was PBMCs, obtained after 12 months of ibrutinib treatment. The source is a human donor with chronic lymphocytic leukemia. CDR3s include the opening cysteine and the closing phenylalanine or tryptophan.

TRBJ2-5	TRBV30	CAWSAGLETQYF
TRBJ1-6	TRBV9	CASSVDRLYNSPLHF
TRBJ1-5	TRBV23-1	CASRRTGGGNQPQHF
TRBJ1-2	TRBV4-3	CASSQERGGSYGYTF
TRBJ1-4	TRBV18	CASSRETGADEKLFF
TRBJ1-5	TRBV4-1	CASSQVGGARSNQPQHF
TRBJ2-5	TRBV2	CASSALAGGSETQYF
TRBJ2-7	TRBV7-2	CASSPRDRSYEQYF
TRBJ2-1	TRBV5-1	CASSYPRDRGSYNEQFF
TRBJ1-4	TRBV2	CASSQGSTNEKLFF
TRBJ1-4	TRBV5-1	CASSPGRLEEKLFF
TRBJ2-6	TRBV10-3	CAISEGVGGSGANVLTF
TRBJ1-1	TRBV5-1	CASSLLTGGTEAFF
TRBJ2-2	TRBV5-4	CASSLIGIPTGELFF
TRBJ1-1	TRBV19	CAGSRQGGTEAFF
TRBJ1-2	TRBV11-3	CASNTPGQGCGYTF
TRBJ1-2	TRBV4-3	CASSQGRGTGGYTF
TRBJ2-7	TRBV2	CASSPGQGNEQYF
TRBJ1-4	TRBV5-6	CASSVKGRGETNEKLFF
TRBJ2-7	TRBV19	CATRLSGQSYEQYF
TRBJ2-6	TRBV5-1	CASSPTLSGANVLTF
TRBJ1-1	TRBV29-1	CSVGPGRGTEAFF
TRBJ1-3	TRBV2	CATKPGTQGNTIYF
TRBJ1-5	TRBV21-1	CASAGLHLYSNQPQHF
TRBJ1-1	TRBV9	CASSVEVTLETEAFF
TRBJ2-7	TRBV30	CASKPRGDTYEQYF
TRBJ2-7	TRBV29-1	CSVEDKGAYEQYF
TRBJ2-2	TRBV2	CASSEEVTGELFF
TRBJ1-1	TRBV5-6	CASSYLPGGEAFF
TRBJ2-3	TRBV13	CASSLGASGGPTDTQYF
TRBJ1-2	TRBV18	CASSPPDLTNYGYTF
TRBJ2-7	TRBV18	CASSPSIGTGLEQYF
TRBJ1-1	TRBV5-1	CASSLEETYEAFF
TRBJ2-5	TRBV6-5	CASSPAGGIQETQYF
TRBJ2-7	TRBV9	CASSTHRGPYEQYF
TRBJ2-7	TRBV7-6	CASSPGTDTYEQYF
TRBJ2-1	TRBV28	CASSLLASSSYNEQFF
TRBJ2-7	TRBV19	CASSSQGGTYEQYF
TRBJ2-1	TRBV6-6	CASRRRDEQFF
TRBJ2-3	TRBV11-2	CASSSTGLDTQYF
TRBJ1-1	TRBV30	CAWSTTGYTEAFF